Sequencing of this T cell receptor (beta chain) was carried out in a study of T cell changes during pregnancy in multiple sclerosis. Some clones are missing from TCRdb's copy, which holds only in-frame ones; the method was immunoSEQ multiplex PCR. Among 90,000 to 120,000 clones listed, 80% to 95% were seen once. This clone appeared once. The CDR3 extends over 14 amino acids. V gave up 4 bases and J gave up 2 bases, with 14 bases separating them. Germline loops: CDR1 GTSNPN, CDR2 SVGIG (reference sequence). The chain recombines TRBV30 with TRBJ1-1; maybe TRBD1 (5 bases). The starting material was peripheral blood, obtained in the third trimester of pregnancy. The source is a female donor in good health, enrolled as a control in a pregnancy study. CDR3 loop: CAWTPRGLNTEAFF. The CDR3 nucleotides are TGTGCCTGGACCCCCCGGGGACTTAACACTGAAGCTTTCTTT.